The 31 T cell receptor beta chains in this list originate from one sample, sequenced in a study of OX40 agonist ivuxolimab in advanced cancers. Generated by immunoSEQ multiplex PCR, the TCRdb table keeps only in-frame clones and is missing some. The sample yields fewer than 50,000 clones, 80% to 85% seen once. Here the sequenced sample was CD4+ or CD8+ T cells sorted from blood, taken in a trial of the OX40 agonist ivuxolimab. These receptor sequences come from an adult with an advanced solid tumor such as melanoma, head and neck, liver or kidney cancer.

In this sample, this clone turned up once. CDR3 sequence reads: CASSPGALNTEAFF. The CDR3 DNA reads TGTGCCAGCAGCCCAGGGGCTCTGAACACTGAAGCTTTCTTT. The chain uses TRBV7-9 and TRBJ1-1; tentatively, D is TRBD1 (6 bases). V lost 5 bases to trimming and J lost 0 bases, with 10 bases between them. The CDR3 totals 14 residues. Germline V gene data show CDR1 as SEHNR and CDR2 as FQNEAQ (reference sequence).

The chain combines TRBV18 with TRBJ1-2; D not resolved. The V end lost 2 bases, the J end lost 3 bases, and 7 bases lay between the germline ends. The germline CDR1 and CDR2 sequences are KGHSH and LQKENI. CDR3 length: 13 residues. In DNA, the CDR3 is TGTGCCAGCTCACCAGGCCTTGACTATGGCTACACCTTC. Protein: CASSPGLDYGYTF.

This clone was seen a handful of times. The rearrangement joins TRBV7-9 to TRBJ2-3; D ambiguous. The CDR3 has 11 residues. In germline, CDR1 is SEHNR, CDR2 FQNEAQ (reference sequence). V was cut by 8 bases and J by 2 bases, with 5 bases left in between. The CDR3 region is CASGNTDTQYF. The CDR3 DNA sequence: TGTGCCAGCGGAAACACAGATACGCAGTATTTT.

The chain couples TRBV6-5 to TRBJ1-2; possibly TRBD1 for D (6 bases). Germline values: CDR1 MNHEY, CDR2 SVGAGI. Trimming left V 5 bases short and J 4 bases short, with 14 bases between. This CDR3 region has 14 residues. The CDR3 loop reads CASSDTGTRYGYTF. The CDR3 DNA is TGTGCCAGCAGTGACACCGGGACACGCTATGGCTACACCTTC.

This clone came up a few times. CDR3 sequence: CASSQDILVNTQYF. DNA of the CDR3: TGTGCCAGCAGCCAAGACATCCTGGTGAATACGCAGTATTTT. This sequence joins TRBV14 and TRBJ2-3, with D unclear. Germline V CDR1 and CDR2: SGHDN, FVKESK. Trimming took off 0 bases at V and 7 bases at J, with 11 bases between the two ends. The CDR3 spans 14 residues.

This clone was seen a few times. The rearrangement links TRBV6-6 to TRBJ2-1; D ambiguous. In germline, CDR1 is MNHNY, CDR2 SVGAGI (reference sequence). The CDR3 has 16 residues. Deletions cut 0 bases from V and 6 bases from J, with 15 bases between. Written as DNA, the CDR3 is TGTGCCAGCAGTTACTCTAGCACCCTAAGATTCAATGAGCAGTTCTTC. Protein: CASSYSSTLRFNEQFF.

This clone was seen once. The chain has TRBV30 and TRBJ2-5, with 8 bases identical to TRBD1. Unmatched junction bases numbered 11, after V lost 3 bases and J lost 5 bases. CDR3 length: 15 amino acids. Germline V lookup: CDR1 GTSNPN, CDR2 SVGIG (reference sequence). In DNA, the CDR3 is TGTGCCTGGAGCGGCCGACAGGGGATATGGGAGACCCAGTACTTC. Translating gives CAWSGRQGIWETQYF.

V gene TRBV11-2 combines with J gene TRBJ2-2, with 10 bases lining up with TRBD2. V lost 2 bases, J lost 3 bases, and 3 bases stayed unmatched. This CDR3 has 16 residues. Germline CDR1 is SGHAT and CDR2 is FQNNGV. In nucleotides, the CDR3 is TGTGCCAGCAGCTTAATTCTAGCGGGAGACACCGGGGAGCTGTTTTTT. Its protein product is CASSLILAGDTGELFF. The entire variable domain, with the rest obtained from reference TRBV11-2 and TRBJ2-2, is as follows: EAGVAQSPRYKIIEKRQSVAFWCNPISGHATLYWYQQILGQGPKLLIQFQNNGVVDDSQLPKDRFSAERLKGVDSTLKIQPAKLEDSAVYLCASSLILAGDTGELFFGEGSRLTVL.

The rearrangement uses TRBV10-1 and TRBJ2-7; the D gene is possibly TRBD2 (5 bases). The CDR3 has 13 residues. V was trimmed by 0 bases and J by 7 bases, leaving 10 bases between them. CDR1 and CDR2 from the germline V gene are WNHNN and SYGVQD (reference sequence). CDR3 in DNA: TGCGCCAGCAGTGAGTCGGGAGCATGGGAGCAGTACTTC. As protein: CASSESGAWEQYF.

The rearrangement links TRBV9 to TRBJ2-7; D is possibly TRBD1 or TRBD2 (6 bases each). V gave up 4 bases and J gave up 5 bases, with 22 bases separating them. Germline CDR1 is SGDLS and CDR2 is YYNGEE. CDR3 length: 16 amino acids. CDR3 DNA: TGTGCCAGCAGCCCCCTAGTGGCAACAGGGAGGAACGAGCAGTACTTC. Translating gives CASSPLVATGRNEQYF.

V and J are TRBV23-1 and TRBJ2-7; TRBD1 or TRBD2 may be the D gene (5 bases each). TRBV23-1 is treated as an ORF (open reading frame) with a function not yet certain. This CDR3 has 17 residues. V was trimmed by 1 base and J by 2 bases, leaving 18 bases between them. The CDR3 DNA follows: TGCGCCAGCAGTCAATTGGGGGTCTATAGCGCAACCTACGAGCAGTACTTC. It specifies CASSQLGVYSATYEQYF.

This clone was observed a few times. The rearrangement links TRBV5-8 to TRBJ1-5; D is ambiguous. V lost 2 bases and J 7 bases, leaving 22 bases between the germline ends. The CDR3 contains 17 residues. Looked up from germline, CDR1 is SGHTS and CDR2 is YDEGEE. The CDR3: CASSFYSVTQASQPQHF. The CDR3 DNA is TGTGCCAGCAGCTTCTACTCAGTTACTCAGGCATCGCAGCCCCAGCATTTT.

This clone occurred once. The chain joins TRBV6-5 to TRBJ1-1, with unresolved D. V was pared by 6 bases and J by 5 bases, with 16 bases between. CDR1 and CDR2 (germline): MNHEY, SVGAGI. The length of the CDR3 is 14 residues. This CDR3 is CASRRDGESTEAFF. CDR3 DNA: TGTGCCAGCAGGCGAGACGGGGAGAGTACTGAAGCTTTCTTT.

The chain carries TRBV7-8 and TRBJ2-1; D is unclear. Germline loops: CDR1 SGHVS, CDR2 FQNEAQ. The V end was cut by 1 base, the J end by 7 bases, with 8 bases between. The CDR3 has 13 residues. CDR3 coding DNA: TGTGCCAGCAGCTTAGGTAGTGGAAATGAGCAGTTCTTC. Its translation: CASSLGSGNEQFF.

The chain recombines TRBV28 with TRBJ2-5; D is uncertain. Trimming cost V 4 bases and J 5 bases, with 8 bases left between them. Germline V CDR1 and CDR2: MDHEN, SYDVKM. CDR3 length equals 12 residues. The CDR3 nucleotides read TGTGCCAGCAGTTCGACGAGGGAGACCCAGTACTTC. Its protein is CASSSTRETQYF.

The chain has TRBV7-9 and TRBJ2-3; 14 bases map to TRBD2. CDR1 is SEHNR, CDR2 FQNEAQ, per germline (reference sequence). This CDR3 region has 17 residues. The trim removed 3 bases at V and 0 bases at J, leaving 2 bases unmatched. The CDR3 sequence: CASSLGLAGVSTDTQYF. The CDR3 nucleotides read TGTGCCAGCAGCTTGGGACTAGCGGGAGTAAGCACAGATACGCAGTATTTT.

The CDR3 DNA reads TGTGCCAGTAGTAGGGGCCTACAGCGGGATACGCAGTATTTT. Residues: CASSRGLQRDTQYF. V is TRBV19 and J is TRBJ2-3; D assignment may be TRBD1 or TRBD2 (5 bases each). The CDR3 spans 14 residues. The V end was cut by 4 bases, the J end by 6 bases, with 14 bases between. CDR1 and CDR2 (germline): LNHDA, SQIVND (reference sequence).

This sequence joins TRBV11-2 and TRBJ2-5, with TRBD2 matching 9 bases. The CDR3 is 16 amino acids. V shed 3 bases, J shed 5 bases, and the junction held 10 bases outside the gene matches. Germline V gene lookup returns CDR1 SGHAT and CDR2 FQNNGV. CDR3 sequence reads: CASSLRERGAGETQYF. DNA of the CDR3: TGTGCCAGCAGCTTGAGGGAGCGGGGGGCAGGGGAGACCCAGTACTTC.

This sequence joins TRBV6-5 and TRBJ2-7; the D call may be TRBD1 or TRBD2 (6 bases each). The CDR3 has 15 residues. CDR1 is MNHEY, CDR2 SVGAGI, per germline. Trimming took off 3 bases at V and 6 bases at J, with 18 bases between the two ends. The chain's CDR3 is CASSYSKGGKGEQYF. CDR3 in DNA: TGTGCCAGCAGTTATTCTAAGGGGGGAAAGGGCGAGCAGTACTTC.

This clone turned up a few times. The chain couples TRBV7-2 to TRBJ2-7; unclear D gene. The CDR3 is 14 residues long. Germline-derived CDR1 and CDR2 are SGHTA and FQGNSA. The germline V and J ends were trimmed by 4 bases and 2 bases, with 12 bases remaining between them. The CDR3 region has the DNA TGTGCCAGCAGCTCCCTGGCCCGCACCTACGAGCAGTACTTC. This gives the protein CASSSLARTYEQYF. Combining the CDR3 with reference TRBV7-2 and TRBJ2-7 gives the whole variable domain GAGVSQSPSNKVTEKGKDVELRCDPISGHTALYWYRQSLGQGLEFLIYFQGNSAPDKSGLPSDRFSAERTGGSVSTLTIQRTQQEDSAVYLCASSSLARTYEQYFGPGTRLTVT.

The rearrangement uses TRBV6-1 and TRBJ1-1; a possible D gene is TRBD1 (6 bases). The CDR3 spans 14 residues. Between the trimmed V and J ends, which lost 5 bases and 5 bases, there was a span of 15 bases. In germline, CDR1 is MNHNS, CDR2 SASEGT. The CDR3 DNA reads TGTGCCAGCAGTTTGACAGGCTCAAGGACTGAAGCTTTCTTT. It codes for CASSLTGSRTEAFF.

The chain uses TRBV5-1 and TRBJ2-3; tentatively, D is TRBD2 (7 bases). Germline CDR1 SGHRS, CDR2 YFSETQ. This CDR3 contains 16 residues. V was pared by 6 bases and J by 5 bases, with 22 bases between. This chain's CDR3 is CASNLGGGLARDTQYF. DNA of the CDR3: TGCGCCAGCAACCTGGGCGGGGGCCTAGCGCGAGATACGCAGTATTTT.

J is TRBJ1-6 and V is TRBV7-2, with D tentatively TRBD1 (6 bases). Trimming left V 5 bases short and J 7 bases short, with 9 bases between. The CDR3 extends over 13 amino acids. Germline V gives CDR1 SGHTA, CDR2 FQGNSA. The CDR3 DNA is TGTGCCAGCAGCCTTAGGGGGAATTCACCCCTCCACTTT. Residues: CASSLRGNSPLHF.

V usage is TRBV28 and J usage is TRBJ2-5; D perhaps matches TRBD2 (6 bases). This CDR3 has 15 residues. V was cut by 7 bases and J by 1 base, with 16 bases left in between. CDR1 MDHEN and CDR2 SYDVKM come from the germline V gene. CDR3 sequence (DNA): TGTGCCAGCACACATTCCGGGAGAGTCCAAGAGACCCAGTACTTC. Encoded protein: CASTHSGRVQETQYF.

This chain uses TRBV18 with TRBJ1-2, with no clear D. The germline gives CDR1 KGHSH, CDR2 LQKENI. V was trimmed by 3 bases and J by 2 bases, leaving 10 bases between them. This CDR3 is 14 amino acids long. The CDR3 protein is CASSPLENNYGYTF. CDR3 nucleotides: TGTGCCAGCTCACCCCTGGAGAACAACTATGGCTACACCTTC. Drawing the rest from reference TRBV18 and TRBJ1-2, the complete variable domain is NAGVMQNPRHLVRRRGQEARLRCSPMKGHSHVYWYRQLPEEGLKFMVYLQKENIIDESGMPKERFSAEFPKEGPSILRIQQVVRGDSAAYFCASSPLENNYGYTFGSGTRLTVV.

CDR3 sequence (DNA): TGTGCCAGCAGCTTAAGGGCCCAAGAGACCCAGTACTTC. Its protein is CASSLRAQETQYF. V usage is TRBV7-3 and J usage is TRBJ2-5; D not resolved. Deletions cut 1 base from V and 1 base from J, with 4 bases between. The CDR3 is made up of 13 amino acids. Germline V gives CDR1 SGHTA, CDR2 FQGTGA. The full variable domain, its missing parts supplied by reference TRBV7-3 and TRBJ2-5, is GAGVSQTPSNKVTEKGKYVELRCDPISGHTALYWYRQSLGQGPEFLIYFQGTGAADDSGLPNDRFFAVRPEGSVSTLKIQRTERGDSAVYLCASSLRAQETQYFGPGTRLLVL.

This chain links TRBV10-1 with TRBJ2-5, with D tentatively TRBD1 (5 bases). CDR1 is WNHNN, CDR2 SYGVQD, per germline (reference sequence). This CDR3 contains 13 residues. V was cut by 10 bases and J by 3 bases, with 15 bases left in between. The CDR3 loop is CANTLPDKETQYF. In DNA, the CDR3 is TGCGCCAACACGCTCCCGGACAAAGAGACCCAGTACTTC.

The chain links TRBV19 to TRBJ2-2, with D tentatively TRBD2 (5 bases). The V end was cut by 1 base, the J end by 5 bases, with 5 bases between. The CDR3 length is 13 residues. CDR1 and CDR2 (germline): LNHDA, SQIVND (reference sequence). The CDR3 loop is CASSIGGTGELFF. CDR3 DNA: TGTGCCAGTAGTATAGGAGGGACCGGGGAGCTGTTTTTT.

J is TRBJ2-7 and V is TRBV5-8; 7 bases agree with TRBD2. Germline CDR1 SGHTS, CDR2 YDEGEE. The CDR3 spans 12 residues. J lost 6 bases, V lost 2 bases, and 2 bases had no gene match. The CDR3 is CASSFGLVEQYF. The CDR3 DNA follows: TGTGCCAGCAGCTTCGGACTAGTCGAGCAGTACTTC.

The chain links TRBV19 to TRBJ2-3, with 8 bases lining up with TRBD2. V shed 7 bases, J shed 0 bases, and the junction held 9 bases outside the gene matches. The CDR3 covers 16 residues. Germline-derived CDR1 and CDR2 are LNHDA and SQIVND (reference sequence). CDR3: CASTKGSGSSTDTQYF. The CDR3 region has the DNA TGTGCCAGTACCAAGGGGAGCGGGAGTAGCACAGATACGCAGTATTTT.

The gene calls are TRBV27 and TRBJ2-7, with 7 bases lining up with TRBD2. Germline CDR1 reads MNHEY; CDR2 reads SMNVEV (reference sequence). This CDR3 spans 16 amino acids. The J segment lost 3 bases and the V segment lost 6 bases, leaving 14 bases of the junction unmatched. The CDR3 is CASRSVPEASGYEQYF. CDR3 DNA sequence: TGTGCCAGCAGGTCCGTTCCAGAGGCTAGCGGCTACGAGCAGTACTTC.